This T cell receptor beta chain was retrieved from a study of cytotoxic CD8 clonotypes in ibrutinib-treated CLL. Study findings and constraints: Public clonotypes (which were uncommon) either contracted or remained stable on treatment.

CDR1 is SEHNR, CDR2 FQNEAQ, per germline (reference sequence). The CDR3 covers 14 residues. The V gene end was trimmed by 5 bases and the J gene end by 3 bases; junction bases not matched to a gene: 5. Sequencing was performed with immunoSEQ multiplex PCR; in TCRdb, only in-frame clones are kept and a portion is missing. This sample carries 10,000 to 15,000 clones, approximately 65% of them seen once, and the ten largest clones take less than 30%. A note on this clone: Its antigen is unknown.

Sequencing used PBMCs, obtained before ibrutinib treatment. This TCR derives from a human donor with chronic lymphocytic leukemia. V usage is TRBV7-9 and J usage is TRBJ2-3; TRBD2 matches 7 bases. In nucleotides, the CDR3 is TGTGCCAGCAGCCCCGGACTAGGTACAGATACGCAGTATTTT. Translation gives CASSPGLGTDTQYF. The variable domain in full, with the rest retrieved from reference TRBV7-9 and TRBJ2-3, is DTGVSQNPRHKITKRGQNVTFRCDPISEHNRLYWYRQTLGQGPEFLTYFQNEAQLEKSRLLSDRFSAERPKGSFSTLEIQRTEQGDSAMYLCASSPGLGTDTQYFGPGTRLTVL.